Here is one T cell receptor (beta chain) with its context. Its matching antigen is unknown. The source of the sample is a study of cytomegalovirus exposure and HLA in healthy donors. Looking at the study overall: Genotyping of more than 300 donors showed that roughly 83% belonged to the Caucasian-associated ancestry cluster.

PCR involved 60 Vbeta and 13 Jbeta primers. The assay was immunoSEQ multiplex PCR, and TCRdb's table has in-frame clones only and misses some. The sample includes more than 80,000 clones, over 70% of them seen just once. This CDR3 contains 19 residues. CDR1 is MNHNS and CDR2 is SASEGT in the germline V gene. V lost 0 bases and J 0 bases, leaving 21 bases between the germline ends. Study-wide points: Reports credit the classifier with highly specific, highly sensitive diagnosis of cytomegalovirus status. There were some V segments, including TRBV6-2 and TRBV6-3, excluded as indistinguishable. Highly shared sequence variants in one cluster were likely a sequencing artifact.

Sequenced material: PBMCs. The sequence was obtained from a male donor in good health and CMV-seropositive. This rearrangement joins TRBV6-1 to TRBJ2-7, with TRBD2 as a possible D gene (6 bases). The CDR3: CASSEANQPGLGFSYEQYF. The CDR3 DNA reads TGTGCCAGCAGTGAAGCCAATCAGCCGGGACTGGGTTTCTCCTACGAGCAGTACTTC.